This T cell receptor (beta chain) derives from a study of blood T cell repertoires in COVID-19. The CDR3 sequence is 15 residues long. Trimming stripped 3 bases from V and 7 bases from J, with 16 bases between. The germline gives CDR1 SEHNR, CDR2 FQNEAQ (reference sequence). The assay was immunoSEQ multiplex PCR, and TCRdb's table has in-frame clones only and misses some. Of approximately 400,000 clones listed, 89% were seen once; the top ten hold 0.95% to 1.5%. The rearrangement links TRBV7-9 to TRBJ2-1, with D perhaps TRBD2 (6 bases). This TCR came from a man aged 40-49 years with acute or convalescent COVID-19. The specimen sequenced was peripheral blood. CDR3: CASSLRRDIMNEQFF. The CDR3 DNA is TGTGCCAGCAGCTTGAGGCGGGATATTATGAATGAGCAGTTCTTC.